This T cell receptor beta chain is drawn from a study of T-cell reconstitution after alpha-beta-depleted transplantation in children. The library targeted TCRbeta and was prepared with unique molecular identifiers. MiXCR was run by TCRdb on the PCR reads, yielding one entry per CDR3 protein. This table holds about 300,000 distinct CDR3 sequences, roughly a tenth found once. Study findings and constraints: Newly produced T cells mostly provided counts and TCRbeta diversity after one year, as hyperexpanded clones declined.

The CDR3 consists of 14 residues. Germline lookup yields CDR1 SGHRS and CDR2 YFSETQ. V shed 0 bases and J shed 2 bases, with 9 bases lying between them. This clonotype appeared many times. Its antigen remains unknown. The sequencing here drew on PBMCs, taken before TCRalphabeta/CD19-depleted stem cell transplant. V is TRBV5-1 and J is TRBJ2-7, with D perhaps matching TRBD1 (6 bases). The clonotype was recovered from a boy in the first two years of life with acute myeloid leukemia, due to receive a stem cell transplant. CDR3 amino acids: CASSLGTDTYEQYF. The CDR3 DNA is TGCGCCAGCAGCTTGGGGACAGATACCTACGAGCAGTACTTC.